The 3 T cell receptor beta chains given below trace back to one sample, sequenced in a study of blood T cell repertoires in COVID-19. Method: immunoSEQ multiplex PCR; TCRdb's copy keeps in-frame clones and lacks some. The sample lists about 210,000 clones, approximately 80% occurring once. Sequencing input: PBMCs or T cells enriched from blood (not recorded which). Every receptor here comes from a woman aged 50 to 65 with acute COVID-19.

This chain connects TRBV7-3 to TRBJ1-6; no definite D call. CDR3 length: 12 residues. V gave up 2 bases and J gave up 9 bases, with 5 bases separating them. Per germline, CDR1 SGHTA and CDR2 FQGTGA. For the CDR3, the DNA is TGTGCCAGCAGCTTATCGGGTTCACCCCTCCACTTT. It codes for CASSLSGSPLHF.

The chain joins TRBV25-1 to TRBJ2-1, with D possibly matching TRBD1 (5 bases). CDR1 and CDR2 from the germline V gene are MGHDK and SYGVNS. V dropped 7 bases and J dropped 4 bases, with 11 bases sitting between them. This CDR3 region has 13 residues. The CDR3 DNA reads as TGTGCCAGCAAGGTAGGGGAATACAATGAGCAGTTCTTC. Its translation is CASKVGEYNEQFF.

V and J are TRBV7-9 and TRBJ2-2; D gene unclear. There are 14 residues in the CDR3. V dropped 2 bases and J dropped 4 bases, with 8 bases sitting between them. The germline gives CDR1 SEHNR, CDR2 FQNEAQ (reference sequence). CDR3 nucleotides: TGTGCCAGCAGCTTATCCCTATCCACCGGGGAGCTGTTTTTT. As protein: CASSLSLSTGELFF.